This T cell receptor (beta chain) emerged from a study of graft-versus-host responses after intestinal transplantation. Germline V gene sequence: CDR1 SGDLS, CDR2 YYNGEE. Unmatched junction bases numbered 5, after V lost 4 bases and J lost 4 bases. This CDR3 region has 14 residues. Sequenced by immunoSEQ multiplex PCR; TCRdb stores in-frame clones only, minus some. Found here are some 39,000 clones, under 90% of them singletons; the top ten hold roughly 6.6%. This clone was seen once. The chain uses TRBV9 and TRBJ2-7; 10 nucleotides line up with TRBD1. Sequenced here: PBMCs, sampled around 270 days after transplant. The receptor's source is a human patient who received an intestinal transplant, so some T cells may come from the graft donor. Here the CDR3 reads CASSPWTGGYEQYF. CDR3 nucleotide sequence: TGTGCCAGCAGCCCCTGGACAGGGGGGTACGAGCAGTACTTC. Combining the CDR3 with reference TRBV9 and TRBJ2-7 gives the whole variable domain DSGVTQTPKHLITATGQRVTLRCSPRSGDLSVYWYQQSLDQGLQFLIQYYNGEERAKGNILERFSAQQFPDLHSELNLSSLELGDSALYFCASSPWTGGYEQYFGPGTRLTVT.